Below are 11 T cell receptor beta chains sequenced from a single sample in a study of vaccination effects on CD4 cells after COVID-19. Sequencing followed a ViraFEST assay step that expanded antigen-specific CD4+ T cells with viral peptide pools. On day 10 of culture, CD4+ T cells were separated out. According to the study, vaccine recipients showed no prior SARS-CoV-2 infection and negative nucleocapsid antibodies. For these TCRs, the target antigens are not known. Generated by immunoSEQ multiplex PCR, the TCRdb table keeps only in-frame clones and is missing some. The table has roughly 52,000 clones, roughly 70% seen once. The sample was CD4+ T cells from PBMCs cultured with SARS-CoV-2 spike peptides, taken before COVID-19 vaccination. These receptors came from a human donor who received a COVID-19 vaccine.

The chain recombines TRBV25-1 with TRBJ2-2; TRBD1 aligns across 9 bases. The CDR3 covers 15 residues. Per germline, CDR1 MGHDK and CDR2 SYGVNS. Unmatched junction bases numbered 6, after V lost 3 bases and J lost 7 bases. The CDR3 coding sequence is TGTGCCAGCAGTGACACCGGGACAGGGAGCGGGGAGCTGTTTTTT. Translation gives CASSDTGTGSGELFF.

The chain uses TRBV12-5 and TRBJ1-2, with a weak D call TRBD1 (5 bases). This CDR3 spans 14 amino acids. V was trimmed by 0 bases and J by 8 bases, leaving 13 bases between them. Germline CDR1 reads LGHNT; CDR2 reads FRNRAP. CDR3 loop: CASGLVPGPGGYTF. The DNA for the CDR3 is TGTGCTAGTGGTTTGGTCCCGGGGCCTGGGGGCTACACCTTC.

This chain connects TRBV5-6 to TRBJ2-2, with 7 bases aligning to TRBD1. The germline CDR1 and CDR2 sequences are SGHDT and YYEEEE. The CDR3 is made up of 15 amino acids. V lost 2 bases and J lost 1; bases outside the gene matches: 2. CDR3 in amino acids: CASSFGTVNTGELFF. In nucleotides, the CDR3 is TGTGCCAGCAGCTTCGGGACAGTGAACACCGGGGAGCTGTTTTTT.

The chain carries TRBV11-2 and TRBJ2-7; D is perhaps TRBD1 (6 bases). Germline lookup yields CDR1 SGHAT and CDR2 FQNNGV. The CDR3 length is 14 residues. The V end was cut by 5 bases, the J end by 1 base, with 12 bases between. The CDR3 sequence: CASSLNRVSYEQYF. The CDR3 region has the DNA TGTGCCAGCAGCCTGAACAGGGTTTCCTACGAGCAGTACTTC.

The genes are TRBV29-1 and TRBJ2-5; D is unresolved. The ends were cut back, 4 bases at V and 2 bases at J, with 14 bases in the middle. The CDR3 runs 14 residues. Per the germline V gene, CDR1 is SQVTM and CDR2 is ANQGSEA. The CDR3 nucleotides read TGCAGCGTTGGGGGTAGGGTCAAACAAGAGACCCAGTACTTC. Protein product: CSVGGRVKQETQYF.

The chain joins TRBV2 to TRBJ1-2, with 12 bases lining up with TRBD1. In germline, CDR1 is SNHLY, CDR2 FYNNEI. The CDR3 contains 14 residues. V shed 6 bases, J shed 6 bases, and the junction held 5 bases outside the gene matches. The CDR3 reads CASRLGQGADGYTF. DNA of the CDR3: TGTGCCAGCAGGTTGGGACAGGGGGCAGATGGCTACACCTTC. The variable domain in full, completed from reference TRBV2 and TRBJ1-2, reads EPEVTQTPSHQVTQMGQEVILRCVPISNHLYFYWYRQILGQKVEFLVSFYNNEISEKSEIFDDQFSVERPDGSNFTLKIRSTKLEDSAMYFCASRLGQGADGYTFGSGTRLTVV.

This chain connects TRBV2 to TRBJ1-1; D unclear. This CDR3 spans 15 amino acids. V lost 2 bases and J lost 4, with 14 bases in between. Germline V lookup: CDR1 SNHLY, CDR2 FYNNEI. The CDR3 nucleotides read TGTGCCAGCAGTGAAAGGCGCCAAAAGGGCACTGAAGCTTTCTTT. This translates into CASSERRQKGTEAFF.

This rearrangement joins TRBV19 to TRBJ1-1, with D uncertain. Germline V gives CDR1 LNHDA, CDR2 SQIVND (reference sequence). With 3 bases removed from V and 0 bases from J, the gap between germline ends came to 8 bases. CDR3 length: 14 residues. CDR3 protein: CASSMVWLNTEAFF. DNA for the CDR3: TGTGCCAGTAGTATGGTTTGGCTGAACACTGAAGCTTTCTTT.

The chain uses TRBV4-1 and TRBJ1-5; D call uncertain. This CDR3 spans 16 amino acids. CDR1 MGHRA and CDR2 YSYEKL come from the germline V gene. With 1 base removed from V and 1 base from J, the gap between germline ends came to 11 bases. In DNA, the CDR3 is TGCGCCAGCAGCCAAGGGAGGTTCCGGAGCAATCAGCCCCAGCATTTT. Encoded protein: CASSQGRFRSNQPQHF.

CDR3 residues: CASSSERTQYF. The CDR3 DNA reads TGTGCCAGCAGCTCAGAGAGGACCCAGTACTTC. This sequence joins TRBV7-2 and TRBJ2-5; the D is unclear. The CDR3 covers 11 residues. Germline V gives CDR1 SGHTA, CDR2 FQGNSA. Trimming pared 4 bases from V and 7 bases from J, leaving 7 bases between.

V gene TRBV6-6 combines with J gene TRBJ2-5; 7 bases fit TRBD2. The germline gives CDR1 MNHNY, CDR2 SVGAGI (reference sequence). The CDR3 spans 15 residues. V lost 4 bases to trimming and J lost 4 bases; unmatched junction nucleotides: 9. Here the CDR3 reads CASSFEWTSGETQYF. The DNA of the CDR3 is TGTGCCAGCAGTTTCGAATGGACTAGTGGAGAGACCCAGTACTTC.